These 23 T cell receptor beta chains came from one sample sequenced in a study of human T cells and chemical hapten exposure. TCRdb re-called the RACE reads with MiXCR, one entry per CDR3 protein. The sample consists of approximately 400,000 distinct CDR3 sequences, 4.5% to 6% of them appearing once. Time point: pre-sensitization, week 0. The treatment here: therapeutic diphenylcyclopropenone sensitization with weekly scalp DPC. Here the sequenced sample was whole blood, taken in connection with sensitization to the hapten diphenylcyclopropenone (DPC). Receptor source: a woman between 50 and 59 years old with alopecia areata. Some clones in this sample may be carry-over from other donors' samples.

This clonotype was detected ten times or more. V and J are TRBV5-6 and TRBJ2-1, with D perhaps assigned TRBD1 or TRBD2 (6 bases each). Trimming took off 0 bases at V and 6 bases at J, with 19 bases between the two ends. CDR1 and CDR2 from the germline V gene are SGHDT and YYEEEE. The CDR3 spans 17 residues. CDR3 residues: CASSLAAGGRYFNEQFF. As DNA, the CDR3 is TGTGCCAGCAGCTTGGCGGCCGGGGGCCGGTATTTCAATGAGCAGTTCTTC.

This chain links TRBV4-2 with TRBJ2-1; D may be TRBD1 or TRBD2 (5 bases each). The germline gives CDR1 LGHNA, CDR2 YNFKEQ. The V end lost 3 bases, the J end lost 8 bases, and 14 bases lay between the germline ends. The CDR3 is 14 amino acids. The CDR3 DNA is TGTGCCAGCAGCCAGGCGGCAGGGACCTATGAGCAGTTCTTC. It codes for CASSQAAGTYEQFF.

Only a few counts were recorded for this clonotype. This chain uses TRBV12-3 or TRBV12-4 with TRBJ2-4; D might be TRBD2 (5 bases). V gave up 6 bases and J gave up 9 bases, with 15 bases separating them. The CDR3 sequence is 13 residues long. The CDR3 sequence: CASSADSEGIQYF. The CDR3 region has the DNA TGTGCCAGCAGCGCAGACTCAGAGGGCATTCAGTACTTC.

V gene TRBV9 combines with J gene TRBJ2-3, with D uncertain. V lost 0 bases, J lost 2 bases, and 10 bases lay in between. The germline V gene encodes CDR1 SGDLS and CDR2 YYNGEE. CDR3 length: 15 residues. CDR3 loop: CASSVAPGYTDTQYF. For the CDR3, the DNA is TGTGCCAGCAGCGTAGCTCCGGGCTACACAGATACGCAGTATTTT.

The V call is TRBV7-9, the J call TRBJ1-1, with no clear D. CDR1 and CDR2 (germline): SEHNR, FQNEAQ (reference sequence). The CDR3 extends over 11 amino acids. Deletions cut 3 bases from V and 10 bases from J, with 9 bases between. DNA for the CDR3: TGTGCCAGCAGCTTCGAGGCCGGAGCTTTCTTT. This encodes CASSFEAGAFF.

The rearrangement links TRBV12-3 or TRBV12-4 to TRBJ1-1, with D unresolved. Trimming stripped 7 bases from V and 1 base from J, with 7 bases between. This CDR3 spans 12 amino acids. Written as DNA, the CDR3 is TGTGCCAGCAAGTTGGGGAACACTGAAGCTTTCTTT. This encodes CASKLGNTEAFF.

This clonotype was recorded a few times. J is TRBJ2-5 and V is TRBV29-1, with TRBD2 identical over 7 bases. The CDR3 has 13 amino acids. CDR1 SQVTM and CDR2 ANQGSEA come from the germline V gene. Unmatched junction bases numbered 5, after V lost 3 bases and J lost 4 bases. DNA for the CDR3: TGCAGCGTTGATCGCGGGAGTGGAGAGACCCAGTACTTC. It codes for CSVDRGSGETQYF.

This clonotype was seen ten or more times. This chain connects TRBV6-6 to TRBJ1-5; D remains ambiguous. CDR3 length equals 15 residues. The V end was cut by 7 bases, the J end by 0 bases, with 13 bases between. Per the germline V gene, CDR1 is MNHNY and CDR2 is SVGAGI (reference sequence). The CDR3, as DNA: TGTGCCAGCACCCCCAGAGCCGATAGCAATCAGCCCCAGCATTTT. This translates into CASTPRADSNQPQHF.

This clonotype has a count of ten or more. The chain recombines TRBV21-1 with TRBJ2-4; the listed D gene, TRBD1, was not tested against the DNA. TRBV21-1 is annotated as a pseudogene. The CDR3 is 15 residues long. The CDR3 region is CASSAPGVTKNIQYF. The CDR3 nucleotides are TGTGCCAGCAGCGCGCCGGGTGTTACCAAAAACATTCAGTACTTC.

This clonotype occurred a few times. This chain uses TRBV7-2 with TRBJ1-6; D perhaps matches TRBD1 (6 bases). Between the trimmed V and J ends, which lost 4 bases and 9 bases, there was a span of 19 bases. Germline V gene data show CDR1 as SGHTA and CDR2 as FQGNSA. CDR3 length: 16 residues. CDR3 coding DNA: TGTGCCAGCAGCTCCCCCGGGCAGGGGTTGGGTTCACCCCTCCACTTT. Protein product: CASSSPGQGLGSPLHF. Filled out from reference TRBV7-2 and TRBJ1-6, the complete variable domain reads GAGVSQSPSNKVTEKGKDVELRCDPISGHTALYWYRQSLGQGLEFLIYFQGNSAPDKSGLPSDRFSAERTGGSVSTLTIQRTQQEDSAVYLCASSSPGQGLGSPLHFGNGTRLTVT.

V is TRBV5-1 and J is TRBJ1-1, with 8 bases identical to TRBD1. Per germline, CDR1 SGHRS and CDR2 YFSETQ. V was clipped by 2 bases and J by 5 bases; unmatched bases: 11. The CDR3 contains 16 residues. The DNA of the CDR3 is TGCGCCAGCAGCTTAAGGACAGGGTCTCCACCTACTGAAGCTTTCTTT. Residues: CASSLRTGSPPTEAFF. Complete variable domain (other parts from reference TRBV5-1 and TRBJ1-1): KAGVTQTPRYLIKTRGQQVTLSCSPISGHRSVSWYQQTPGQGLQFLFEYFSETQRNKGNFPGRFSGRQFSNSRSEMNVSTLELGDSALYLCASSLRTGSPPTEAFFGQGTRLTVV.

This clonotype turned up a few times. J is TRBJ2-1 and V is TRBV28; 7 bases agree with TRBD2. CDR1 is MDHEN and CDR2 is SYDVKM in the germline V gene. The CDR3 is made up of 14 amino acids. V lost 5 bases, J lost 6 bases, and 7 bases stayed unmatched. CDR3 nucleotide sequence: TGTGCCAGCAGTGGGACTACGCACACCAATGAGCAGTTCTTC. As protein: CASSGTTHTNEQFF. Supplemented by reference TRBV28 and TRBJ2-1, the full variable domain reads DVKVTQSSRYLVKRTGEKVFLECVQDMDHENMFWYRQDPGLGLRLIYFSYDVKMKEKGDIPEGYSVSREKKERFSLILESASTNQTSMYLCASSGTTHTNEQFFGPGTRLTVL.

The chain combines TRBV4-3 with TRBJ2-5; D may match TRBD1 or TRBD2 (5 bases each). V was shortened by 0 bases and J by 5 bases, with 10 bases between the two germline ends. The germline CDR1 and CDR2 sequences are LGHNA and YSLEER. This CDR3 has 14 amino acids. CDR3: CASSQDIGEETQYF. In DNA form, the CDR3 reads TGCGCCAGCAGCCAAGATATAGGGGAGGAGACCCAGTACTTC.

This clonotype was found many times. This chain joins TRBV20-1 and TRBJ1-5; D remains ambiguous. Trimming cost V 1 base and J 9 bases, with 10 bases left between them. Germline lookup yields CDR1 DFQATT and CDR2 SNEGSKA (reference sequence). This CDR3 has 12 amino acids. CDR3 region: CSARGNSSPQHF. CDR3 in DNA: TGCAGTGCTAGAGGTAACAGTTCGCCCCAGCATTTT.

This clonotype has at least ten counts. The gene calls are TRBV6-1 and TRBJ1-5; D uncertain. The CDR3 runs to 15 residues. The V and J ends lost 6 bases and 0 bases respectively, with 12 bases between them. Germline CDR1 is MNHNS and CDR2 is SASEGT. The DNA for the CDR3 is TGTGCCAGCAGGATAACAGTCTATAGCAATCAGCCCCAGCATTTT. Its protein is CASRITVYSNQPQHF.

The chain couples TRBV10-3 to TRBJ2-3; no clear D. Trimming left V 4 bases short and J 5 bases short, with 7 bases between. The CDR3 length is 12 residues. Germline V lookup: CDR1 ENHRY, CDR2 SYGVKD. CDR3 in DNA: TGTGCCATCAGTGCGAATTTAGATACGCAGTATTTT. It is translated as CAISANLDTQYF.

This clonotype was detected a few times. Written as DNA, the CDR3 is TGCAGCGCCCAGATTGGGACCGACACTGAAGCTTTCTTT. It translates to CSAQIGTDTEAFF. This chain joins TRBV29-1 and TRBJ1-1, with D maybe TRBD1 (5 bases). V lost 7 bases and J lost 3, with 15 bases in between. Germline CDR1 SQVTM, CDR2 ANQGSEA. The CDR3 covers 13 residues.

At least ten counts were recorded for this clonotype. The chain combines TRBV13 with TRBJ2-2; TRBD1 matches 7 bases. The length of the CDR3 is 14 residues. The V gene end was trimmed by 5 bases and the J gene end by 7 bases; junction bases not matched to a gene: 7. CDR1 is PRHDT, CDR2 FYEKMQ, per germline (reference sequence). The CDR3 here is CASSQGTAIGELFF. The CDR3, as DNA: TGTGCCAGCAGCCAAGGGACAGCAATCGGGGAGCTGTTTTTT.

The V call is TRBV27, the J call TRBJ1-6, with 7 bases identical to TRBD1. The V and J ends lost 6 bases and 0 bases, in that order; junction bases with no gene match: 2. The length of the CDR3 is 15 residues. CDR1 is MNHEY and CDR2 is SMNVEV in the germline V gene (reference sequence). CDR3: CASRGQSSYNSPLHF. DNA for the CDR3: TGTGCCAGCAGGGGACAGAGCTCCTATAATTCACCCCTCCACTTT.

The rearrangement links TRBV27 to TRBJ2-1; 11 bases are shared with TRBD2. The V gene end was trimmed by 5 bases and the J gene end by 6 bases; junction bases not matched to a gene: 12. Looked up from germline, CDR1 is MNHEY and CDR2 is SMNVEV (reference sequence). This CDR3 is built from 17 residues. This chain's CDR3 is CASSPSPLAGGGNEQFF. The CDR3 nucleotides are TGTGCCAGCAGTCCCTCACCGCTAGCGGGGGGAGGCAATGAGCAGTTCTTC.

This clonotype was counted at least ten times. J is TRBJ1-1 and V is TRBV3-1; 7 positions match TRBD1. Germline-derived CDR1 and CDR2 are LGHDT and YNNKEL (reference sequence). V lost 2 bases and J lost 1; bases outside the gene matches: 7. This CDR3 spans 16 amino acids. The CDR3: CASSQLRTGANTEAFF. CDR3 DNA: TGTGCCAGCAGCCAACTACGAACAGGGGCGAACACTGAAGCTTTCTTT.

The chain combines TRBV3-1 with TRBJ1-5, with TRBD1 as a possible D gene (5 bases). V was pared by 6 bases and J by 1 base, with 10 bases between. CDR1 is LGHDT, CDR2 YNNKEL, per germline (reference sequence). The CDR3 runs 14 residues. The CDR3 DNA follows: TGTGCCAGCAGAATGGCAGGGAGCAATCAGCCCCAGCATTTT. Its translation: CASRMAGSNQPQHF.

The chain carries TRBV20-1 and TRBJ2-7; TRBD2 agrees at 10 bases. After removal of 5 bases from V and 0 bases from J, the junction contained 4 bases not matched to a gene. CDR1 is DFQATT, CDR2 SNEGSKA, per germline (reference sequence). The CDR3 consists of 14 residues. The DNA for the CDR3 is TGCAGTGCTCCCCGGACTAGCGGCTCCTACGAGCAGTACTTC. Its protein is CSAPRTSGSYEQYF.